The 5 T cell receptor beta chains given below trace back to one sample, sequenced in a study of CD8 T cells in ankylosing spondylitis. Study observations and caveats: Roughly eight highly homologous variants made up a TCR beta motif that seemed to typify ankylosing spondylitis blood.

These TCRs' antigens remain unknown. MiXCR, applied by TCRdb to the 5' RACE reads, yields one record per CDR3 protein. The data show more than 400,000 distinct CDR3 sequences, about 5.4% seen once. The specimen sequenced was blood, either unsorted or a sorted T cell fraction (not recorded which). The receptors here all came from a male donor with ankylosing spondylitis.

This clonotype was seen at least ten times. V usage is TRBV5-1 and J usage is TRBJ1-4; D remains unclear. The CDR3 has 15 residues. V lost 0 bases to trimming and J lost 5 bases, with 11 bases between them. Germline CDR1 SGHRS, CDR2 YFSETQ. In DNA, the CDR3 is TGCGCCAGCAGCTTGGGCTCAGGCGCGAATGAAAAACTGTTTTTT. It encodes CASSLGSGANEKLFF.

This clonotype showed up just once. The gene calls are TRBV12-3 or TRBV12-4 and TRBJ1-2; possible D gene TRBD1, 5 bases. Between the trimmed V and J ends, which lost 3 bases and 4 bases, there was a span of 9 bases. The length of the CDR3 is 13 residues. CDR3 loop: CASSLGLIYGYTF. The CDR3 coding sequence is TGTGCCAGCAGTTTGGGGCTCATCTATGGCTACACCTTC.

Only a few counts were recorded for this clonotype. The chain joins TRBV3-1 to TRBJ2-1; D might be TRBD1 or TRBD2, each matching 6 bases. Germline CDR1 LGHDT, CDR2 YNNKEL (reference sequence). The germline V and J ends were trimmed by 1 base and 6 bases, with 13 bases remaining between them. CDR3 length: 15 residues. CDR3 residues: CASSQGGGRGNEQFF. CDR3 nucleotides: TGTGCCAGCAGCCAAGGAGGGGGGAGAGGCAATGAGCAGTTCTTC.

The gene calls are TRBV11-2 and TRBJ2-3; 7 bases are a match to TRBD2. V shed 1 base, J shed 0 bases, and the junction held 7 bases outside the gene matches. Per germline, CDR1 SGHAT and CDR2 FQNNGV. This CDR3 has 17 amino acids. The CDR3 DNA follows: TGTGCCAGCAGCTTAGGTCGAACTAGCGAGAGCACAGATACGCAGTATTTT. Translation gives CASSLGRTSESTDTQYF.

This clonotype was observed many times. The CDR3 reads CASSPLGVVNQPQHF. The CDR3 DNA follows: TGTGCCAGCAGCCCTTTAGGGGTGGTCAATCAGCCCCAGCATTTT. The chain carries TRBV27 and TRBJ1-5; perhaps TRBD1 as D (5 bases). Trimming left V 6 bases short and J 3 bases short, with 15 bases between. The germline V gene has CDR1 MNHEY and CDR2 SMNVEV (reference sequence). There are 15 residues in the CDR3.